This T cell receptor (beta chain) was captured by sequencing in a study of blood T cell repertoires in COVID-19. Study-wide context: Whether acute or convalescent, the COVID-19 samples came from the United States, Italy and Spain. The analysed material was cDNA or gDNA that came from T cells, B-cell-depleted T cells, or PBMCs.

In the authors' workflow: Reference gene primer amplification yielded estimated nucleated cell counts. Some clones are missing from TCRdb's copy, which holds only in-frame ones; the method was immunoSEQ multiplex PCR. V, J and clone size derive from that table, while D and trimming were established from the DNA sequence. The profile shows fewer than 250,000 clones, around 89% of them singletons. Germline assignment: CDR1 LGHDT and CDR2 YNNKEL (reference sequence). This CDR3 region has 16 residues. J was trimmed by 6 bases and V by 6 bases; bases with no gene match: 11. The chain joins TRBV3-1 (or the pseudogene TRBV3-2) to TRBJ1-6; 7 bases agree with TRBD1. The sequence was obtained from an older man with acute or convalescent COVID-19. The sequenced material came from peripheral blood. The CDR3 reads CASRPQGRGANSPLHF. The CDR3 bases are TGTGCCAGCAGACCACAGGGGCGAGGGGCTAATTCACCCCTCCACTTT.